These T cell receptor beta chains were read from a single sample in a study of OX40 agonist ivuxolimab in advanced cancers. Produced via immunoSEQ multiplex PCR; TCRdb's table is partial and in-frame only. This table has 65,000 to 80,000 clones, around 92% appearing once. The sequencing used CD4+ or CD8+ T cells sorted from blood, collected in a trial of the OX40 agonist ivuxolimab. These TCRs come from an adult with an advanced solid tumor such as melanoma, head and neck, liver or kidney cancer. Both conserved end residues are part of each CDR3. The size field is filled for only some rows; it gives once, few, many or a size class.

size,V,J,CDR3
-,TRBV7-8,TRBJ2-7,CASSLAQGHEQYF
-,TRBV7-3,TRBJ1-1,CASSLTQVLNTEAFF
-,TRBV16,TRBJ2-3,CASSPLESDLKSTDTQYF
-,TRBV18,TRBJ2-7,CASSPPTGGPYEQYF
-,TRBV7-2,TRBJ2-7,CASSLELATSYEQYF
once,TRBV21-1,TRBJ2-2,CASSKGGASGSPVSGELFF
-,TRBV27,TRBJ2-1,CASSKPGLATNEQFF
-,TRBV7-2,TRBJ2-1,CASSLGLAEGNEQFF
-,TRBV7-2,TRBJ2-7,CASSPWERYEQYF
-,TRBV9,TRBJ2-1,CASSVKEGSYNEQFF
-,TRBV29-1,TRBJ1-2,CSVELLVGYTF
-,TRBV5-6,TRBJ2-7,CASSFTREQYF
-,TRBV4-1,TRBJ2-5,CASSLRAWRGTQETQYF
-,TRBV6-6,TRBJ2-1,CASSGDTLNEQFF
-,TRBV9,TRBJ1-4,CASSADPSAGVVSEKLFF
-,TRBV11-3,TRBJ2-5,CASSLGLQDRDETQYF
-,TRBV18,TRBJ1-2,CASSLEGQIYGYTF
few,TRBV11-2,TRBJ2-7,CASSFIRDACF
-,TRBV11-2,TRBJ2-5,CASSFGLPGETQYF
-,TRBV18,TRBJ2-3,CASSQEQGITDTQYF
-,TRBV7-9,TRBJ1-2,CASSTPSHGYTF
-,TRBV19,TRBJ2-7,CASSIRQGAGEQYF
-,TRBV6-9,TRBJ1-5,CASRRKGTGCNQPQHF
-,TRBV7-3,TRBJ1-1,CASSRQLNTEAFF
-,TRBV5-8,TRBJ1-2,CASSFQWAGGDYGYTF
-,TRBV19,TRBJ2-2,CASSSGGGTGELFF
-,TRBV7-3,TRBJ2-1,CASSLIQGSYNEQFF
-,TRBV19,TRBJ1-2,CASSIGAQGNYGYTF
-,TRBV6-1,TRBJ2-7,CASSESILGGEQYF
-,TRBV11-3,TRBJ1-2,CASSLPGQVYGYTF